Listed here is a single T cell receptor (beta chain). The authors sequenced TCR beta from blood CD8+ and CD4+ T cells. Controls were healthy donors chosen to match patients in age and sex. FACS was used to enrich TEMRA cells, whereas the CD8+ and CD4+ T cells were obtained by negative isolation. The ends lost 8 bases at V and 2 bases at J; junction bases unmatched: 9. This CDR3 contains 15 residues. CDR1 is MNHNY and CDR2 is SVGAGI in the germline V gene (reference sequence). The sample originates from a study of CD8 T cells in Susac syndrome. Random hexamers served to reverse transcribe roughly 0.5 to 1 ug RNA. TCRdb passed the immunoSEQ multiplex PCR reads through MiXCR, listing each CDR3 protein once. The sample lists 50,000 to 60,000 distinct CDR3 sequences, 90% to 95% seen once, with roughly 0.2% in the top ten.

This receptor was obtained from a human donor in good health. Sequenced sample: CD8+ T cells from PBMCs. This chain links TRBV6-6 with TRBJ2-7, with 10 bases identical to TRBD1. CDR3 sequence reads: CASGLGQGVAYEQYF. Written as DNA, the CDR3 is TGTGCCAGCGGGCTCGGACAGGGGGTGGCCTACGAGCAGTACTTC.